This TCR beta chain was profiled in a study of vaccination effects on CD4 cells after COVID-19. Findings of the study overall: Infection-derived and vaccine-derived clones contracted markedly late after vaccination.

Points on this clone: The target antigen is unknown.

Data came from immunoSEQ multiplex PCR; TCRdb stores just in-frame clones and leaves some out. The table shows around 50,000 clones, with about 76% occurring only once. Trimming stripped 0 bases from V and 2 bases from J, with 9 bases between. CDR1 is LGHDT, CDR2 YNNKEL, per germline (reference sequence). This CDR3 is 15 amino acids long. Culturing for 10 to 11 days preceded CD4+ T cell isolation. The V and J genes are TRBV3-1 (or the pseudogene TRBV3-2) and TRBJ2-3, with D unclear. The source of this sequence is a human donor who had a prior SARS-CoV-2 infection. The input for sequencing was CD4+ T cells from PBMCs cultured without peptide, taken before COVID-19 vaccination. The CDR3 protein is CASSQDARFTDTQYF. The CDR3 DNA reads TGTGCCAGCAGCCAAGATGCGCGGTTCACAGATACGCAGTATTTT.